A single sample is the source of the 17 T cell receptor beta chains below, sequenced in a study of monozygotic twins with inflammatory bowel disease. TCRdb reprocessed the 5' RACE reads and stores each CDR3 protein as one record, lacking DNA. This sample's table has about 450,000 distinct CDR3 sequences. The sample comprised blood. All receptors derive from a human donor with ulcerative colitis or Crohn's disease, or a healthy co-twin of an affected twin (not recorded which).

This chain links TRBV4-2 with TRBJ1-2; TCRdb outputs TRBD1, but without DNA this stays unchecked. The CDR3 has 17 residues. CDR1 and CDR2 (germline): LGHNA, YNFKEQ. The CDR3 region is CASSQDPLGTGNDGYTF.

This chain joins TRBV5-1 and TRBJ2-3; TCRdb returns TRBD1, unconfirmable since there is no DNA. CDR1 is SGHRS, CDR2 YFSETQ, per germline. The CDR3 has 17 amino acids. The chain's CDR3 is CASSLAVTGSGTDTQYF.

This chain's CDR3 is CASSLTLFYNEQFF. The chain recombines TRBV19 with TRBJ2-1. The CDR3 loop spans 14 amino acids. Germline assignment: CDR1 LNHDA and CDR2 SQIVND (reference sequence).

The chain has TRBV20-1 and TRBJ1-1. The length of the CDR3 is 13 residues. The germline V gene has CDR1 DFQATT and CDR2 SNEGSKA (reference sequence). This CDR3 is CSATTGRNTEAFF.

The V and J genes are TRBV7-2 and TRBJ2-3; the D gene TCRdb calls, TRBD1, cannot be checked with no DNA. This CDR3 contains 17 residues. Germline V lookup: CDR1 SGHTA, CDR2 FQGNSA. CDR3 loop: CASSSAVGRGPADTQYF.

V usage is TRBV20-1 and J usage is TRBJ2-3. CDR3 length equals 16 residues. CDR1 and CDR2 (germline): DFQATT, SNEGSKA (reference sequence). CDR3 amino acids: CSASPTSLATADTQYF.

The V and J genes are TRBV7-2 and TRBJ1-6. Per the germline V gene, CDR1 is SGHTA and CDR2 is FQGNSA. The CDR3 sequence is 13 residues long. CDR3 protein: CASSPQRNSPLHF.

This chain's CDR3 is CAISESQGSTYEQYF. V is TRBV10-3 and J is TRBJ2-7; TCRdb returns TRBD1, unconfirmable since there is no DNA. Germline lookup yields CDR1 ENHRY and CDR2 SYGVKD. The CDR3 covers 15 residues.

The chain is built from TRBV11-2 and TRBJ2-5; TCRdb's D call of TRBD2 is untestable without DNA. CDR1 is SGHAT, CDR2 FQNNGV, per germline. There are 14 residues in the CDR3. The CDR3 loop reads CASSSHGPQETQYF.

The V and J genes are TRBV7-2 and TRBJ1-5; TCRdb returns TRBD1, unconfirmable since there is no DNA. Germline V lookup: CDR1 SGHTA, CDR2 FQGNSA. This CDR3 has 14 residues. The CDR3 sequence is CASSPGGGEQPQHF.

The chain has TRBV7-2 and TRBJ2-1; checking the TCRdb D call of TRBD2 is not possible without DNA. The CDR3 spans 14 residues. Germline V CDR1 and CDR2: SGHTA, FQGNSA. The CDR3 sequence is CASSTHRGLDEQFF.

The rearrangement links TRBV19 to TRBJ2-3; without DNA, the TCRdb call of TRBD1 cannot be checked. Germline V lookup: CDR1 LNHDA, CDR2 SQIVND (reference sequence). The CDR3 consists of 15 residues. The CDR3 protein is CASSPQGASTDTQYF.

The chain employs TRBV29-1 and TRBJ2-2; the D call from TCRdb, TRBD2, cannot be confirmed without DNA. CDR1 is SQVTM, CDR2 ANQGSEA, per germline. CDR3 length equals 15 residues. This CDR3 reads CSVAGTRVNTGELFF.

The CDR3 is CASTFQVGSTGELFF. V usage is TRBV19 and J usage is TRBJ2-2; TCRdb names TRBD2, which stays unverified in the absence of DNA. The CDR3 spans 15 residues. Per the germline V gene, CDR1 is LNHDA and CDR2 is SQIVND (reference sequence). Full variable domain (outside the CDR3, taken from reference TRBV19 and TRBJ2-2): DGGITQSPKYLFRKEGQNVTLSCEQNLNHDAMYWYRQDPGQGLRLIYYSQIVNDFQKGDIAEGYSVSREKKESFPLTVTSAQKNPTAFYLCASTFQVGSTGELFFGEGSRLTVL.

This chain joins TRBV5-1 and TRBJ2-5; the D call of TRBD1 rests on TCRdb alone, since no DNA is present to check it. CDR3 length equals 14 residues. CDR1 SGHRS and CDR2 YFSETQ come from the germline V gene. CDR3 protein: CASSVGQGRETQYF.

The V call is TRBV7-9, the J call TRBJ1-1; the TCRdb call, TRBD1, lacks DNA for checking. The CDR3 length is 15 residues. CDR1 is SEHNR and CDR2 is FQNEAQ in the germline V gene (reference sequence). The CDR3 reads CASSFDRSMNTEAFF.

V is TRBV7-6 and J is TRBJ2-7; checking the TCRdb D call of TRBD1 is not possible without DNA. The CDR3 length is 15 residues. Looked up from germline, CDR1 is SGHVS and CDR2 is FNYEAQ. The CDR3 loop is CASSLGQEPRYEQYF.